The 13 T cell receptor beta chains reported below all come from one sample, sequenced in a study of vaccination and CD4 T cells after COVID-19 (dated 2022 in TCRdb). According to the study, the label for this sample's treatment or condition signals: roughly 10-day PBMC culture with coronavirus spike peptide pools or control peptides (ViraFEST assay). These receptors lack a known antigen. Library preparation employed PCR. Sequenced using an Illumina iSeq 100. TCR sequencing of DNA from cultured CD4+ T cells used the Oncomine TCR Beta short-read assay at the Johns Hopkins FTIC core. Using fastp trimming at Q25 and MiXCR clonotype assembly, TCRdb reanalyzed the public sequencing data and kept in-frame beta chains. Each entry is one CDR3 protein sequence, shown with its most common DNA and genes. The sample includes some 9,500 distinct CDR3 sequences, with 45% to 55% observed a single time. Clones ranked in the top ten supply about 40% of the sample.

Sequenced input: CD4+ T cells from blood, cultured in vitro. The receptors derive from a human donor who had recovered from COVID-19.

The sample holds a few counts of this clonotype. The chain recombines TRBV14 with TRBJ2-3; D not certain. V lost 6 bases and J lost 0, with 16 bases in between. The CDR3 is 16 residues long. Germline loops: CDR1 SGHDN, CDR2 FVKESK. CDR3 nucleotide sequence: TGTGCCAGCAGTCACCTTGGTACCTCTAGCACAGATACGCAGTATTTT. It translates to CASSHLGTSSTDTQYF.

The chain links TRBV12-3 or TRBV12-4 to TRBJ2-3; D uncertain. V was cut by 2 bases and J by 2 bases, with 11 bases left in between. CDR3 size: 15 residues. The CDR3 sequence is CASSLTGRSTDTQYF. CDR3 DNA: TGTGCCAGCAGTTTAACGGGCAGGTCCACAGATACGCAGTATTTT.

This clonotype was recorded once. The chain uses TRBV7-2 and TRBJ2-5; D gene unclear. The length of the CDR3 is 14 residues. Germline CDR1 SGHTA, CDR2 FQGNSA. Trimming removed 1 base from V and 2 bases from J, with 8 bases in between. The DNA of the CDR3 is TGTGCCAGCAGCTTAGTTTGGACGCAAGAGACCCAGTACTTC. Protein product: CASSLVWTQETQYF.

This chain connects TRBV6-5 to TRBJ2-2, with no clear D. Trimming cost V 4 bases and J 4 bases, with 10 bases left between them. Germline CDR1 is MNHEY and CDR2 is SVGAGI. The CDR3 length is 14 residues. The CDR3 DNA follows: TGTGCCAGCAGTTTGCCCGGGCCCACCGGGGAGCTGTTTTTT. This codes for CASSLPGPTGELFF.

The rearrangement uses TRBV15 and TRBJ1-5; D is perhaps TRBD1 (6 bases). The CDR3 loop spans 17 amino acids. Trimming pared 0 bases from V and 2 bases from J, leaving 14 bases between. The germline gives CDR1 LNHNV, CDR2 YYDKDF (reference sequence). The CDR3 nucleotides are TGTGCCACCAGCAGAGATCTCTGGGGGCTCGGCAATCAGCCCCAGCATTTT. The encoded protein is CATSRDLWGLGNQPQHF.

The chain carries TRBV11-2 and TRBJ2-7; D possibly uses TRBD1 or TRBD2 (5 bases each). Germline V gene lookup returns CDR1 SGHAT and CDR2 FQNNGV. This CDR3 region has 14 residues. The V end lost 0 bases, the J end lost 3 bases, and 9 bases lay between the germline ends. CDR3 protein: CASSLERGGYEQYF. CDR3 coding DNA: TGTGCCAGCAGCTTAGAGCGTGGGGGCTACGAGCAGTACTTC.

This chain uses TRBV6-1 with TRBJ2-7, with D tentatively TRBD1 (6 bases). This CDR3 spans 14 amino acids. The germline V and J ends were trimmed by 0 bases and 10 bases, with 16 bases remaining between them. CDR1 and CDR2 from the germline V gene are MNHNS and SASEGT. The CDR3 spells CASSEAWSGAHQYF. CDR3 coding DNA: TGTGCCAGCAGTGAAGCATGGTCAGGGGCTCACCAGTACTTC.

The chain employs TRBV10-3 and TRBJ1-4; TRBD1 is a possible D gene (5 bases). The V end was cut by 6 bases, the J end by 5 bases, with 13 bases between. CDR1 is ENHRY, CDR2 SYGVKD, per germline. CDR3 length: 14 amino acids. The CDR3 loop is CAISPGGGNEKLFF. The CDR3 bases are TGTGCCATCAGCCCAGGCGGGGGAAATGAAAAACTGTTTTTT.

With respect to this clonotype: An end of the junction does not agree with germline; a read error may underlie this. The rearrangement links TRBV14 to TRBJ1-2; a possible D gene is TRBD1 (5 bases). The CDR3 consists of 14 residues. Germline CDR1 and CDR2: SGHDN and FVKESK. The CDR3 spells CASSPRDRTYGYTF. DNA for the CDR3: TGTGCCAGCAGCCCTCGGGACCGAACGTATGGTTACACCTTC.

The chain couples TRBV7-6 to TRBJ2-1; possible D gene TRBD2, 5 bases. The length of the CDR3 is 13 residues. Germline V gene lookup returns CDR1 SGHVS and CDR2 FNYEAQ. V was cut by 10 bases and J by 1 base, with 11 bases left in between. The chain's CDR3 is CATTSGSYNEQFF. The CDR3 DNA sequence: TGTGCCACCACTTCGGGATCCTACAATGAGCAGTTCTTC.

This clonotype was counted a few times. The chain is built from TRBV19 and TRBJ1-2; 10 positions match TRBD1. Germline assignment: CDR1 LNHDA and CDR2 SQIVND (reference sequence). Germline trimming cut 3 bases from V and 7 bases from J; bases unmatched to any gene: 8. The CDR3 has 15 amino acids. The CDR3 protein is CASSIRGTGVLGYTF. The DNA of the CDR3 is TGTGCCAGTAGTATCAGAGGGACAGGGGTCCTTGGCTACACCTTC.

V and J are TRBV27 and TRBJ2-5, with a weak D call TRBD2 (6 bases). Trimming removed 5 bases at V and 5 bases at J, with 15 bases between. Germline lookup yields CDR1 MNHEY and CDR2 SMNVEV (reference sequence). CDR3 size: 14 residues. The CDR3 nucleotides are TGTGCCAGCAGTCTCGGGGGTGTATGGGAGACCCAGTACTTC. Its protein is CASSLGGVWETQYF.

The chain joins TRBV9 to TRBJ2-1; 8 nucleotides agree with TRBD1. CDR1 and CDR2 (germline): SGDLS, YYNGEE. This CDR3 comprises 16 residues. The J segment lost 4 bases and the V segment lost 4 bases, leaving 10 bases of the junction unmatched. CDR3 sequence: CASSPRHRGSYNEQFF. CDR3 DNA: TGTGCCAGCAGCCCCCGCCACAGGGGGTCATACAATGAGCAGTTCTTC.